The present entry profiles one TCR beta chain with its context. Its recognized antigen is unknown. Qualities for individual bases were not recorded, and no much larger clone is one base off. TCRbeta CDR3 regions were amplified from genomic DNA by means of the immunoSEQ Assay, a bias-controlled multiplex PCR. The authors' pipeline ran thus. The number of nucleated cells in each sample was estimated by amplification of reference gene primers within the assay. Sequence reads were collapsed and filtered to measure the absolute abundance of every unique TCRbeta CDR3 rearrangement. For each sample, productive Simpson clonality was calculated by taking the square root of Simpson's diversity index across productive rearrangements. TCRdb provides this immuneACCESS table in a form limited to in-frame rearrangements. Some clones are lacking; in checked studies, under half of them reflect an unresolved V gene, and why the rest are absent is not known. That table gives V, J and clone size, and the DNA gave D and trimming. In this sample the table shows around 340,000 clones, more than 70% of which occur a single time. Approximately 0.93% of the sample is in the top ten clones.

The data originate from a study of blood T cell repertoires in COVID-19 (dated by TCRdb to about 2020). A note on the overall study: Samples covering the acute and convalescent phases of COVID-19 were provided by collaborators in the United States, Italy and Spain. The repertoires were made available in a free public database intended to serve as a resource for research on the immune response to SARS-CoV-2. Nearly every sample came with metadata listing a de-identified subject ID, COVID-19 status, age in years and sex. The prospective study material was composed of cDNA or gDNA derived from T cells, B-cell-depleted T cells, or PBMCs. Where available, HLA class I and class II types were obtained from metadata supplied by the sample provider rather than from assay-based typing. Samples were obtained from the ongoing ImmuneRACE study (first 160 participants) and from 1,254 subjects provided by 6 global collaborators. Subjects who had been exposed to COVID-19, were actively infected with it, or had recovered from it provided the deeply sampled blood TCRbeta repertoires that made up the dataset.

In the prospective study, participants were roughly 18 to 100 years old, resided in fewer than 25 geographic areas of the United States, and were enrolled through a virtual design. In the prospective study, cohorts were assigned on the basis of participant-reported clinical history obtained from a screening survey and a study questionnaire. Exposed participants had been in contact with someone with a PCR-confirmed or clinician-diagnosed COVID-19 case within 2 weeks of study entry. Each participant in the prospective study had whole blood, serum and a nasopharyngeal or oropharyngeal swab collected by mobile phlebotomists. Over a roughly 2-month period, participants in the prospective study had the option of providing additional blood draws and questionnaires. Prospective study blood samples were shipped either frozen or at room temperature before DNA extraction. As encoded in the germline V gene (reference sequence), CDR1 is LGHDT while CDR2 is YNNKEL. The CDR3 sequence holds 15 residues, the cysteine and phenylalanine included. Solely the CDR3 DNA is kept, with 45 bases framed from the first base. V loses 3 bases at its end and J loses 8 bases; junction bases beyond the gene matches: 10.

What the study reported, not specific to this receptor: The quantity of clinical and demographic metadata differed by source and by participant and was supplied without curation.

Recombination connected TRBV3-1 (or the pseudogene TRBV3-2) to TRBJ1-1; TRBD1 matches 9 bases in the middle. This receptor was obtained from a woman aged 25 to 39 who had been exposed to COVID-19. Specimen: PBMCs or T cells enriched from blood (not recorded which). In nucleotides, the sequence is TGTGCCAGCAGCCAGGGAGGAGTAGGGACAGGGGAAGCTTTCTTT. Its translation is CASSQGGVGTGEAFF.